This section outlines one TCR beta chain sequence together with its context. The antigen remains unidentified. The sample comes from a study of T cell repertoires in cytomegalovirus infection. General study findings and limits: Cumulative public TCR beta family frequency identified carriers of CMV plus the relevant HLA. Across the ex vivo response, the dominant clonotypes were HLA-C-restricted CMV-specific TCR beta clonotypes.

One entry per CDR3 protein results from TCRdb running MiXCR on the reads. The profile shows roughly 720,000 distinct CDR3 sequences, 35% of them singletons. CDR3 length equals 15 residues. J lost 4 bases, V lost 4 bases, and 8 bases had no gene match. In germline, CDR1 is SEHNR, CDR2 FQNEAQ (reference sequence). The chain recombines TRBV7-9 with TRBJ1-1; TRBD1 agrees at 8 bases. The clonotype originates from a human donor in good health (CMV status not recorded). Some clones in this sample may be carry-over from other donors' samples. Specimen: PBMCs. CDR3 DNA: TGTGCCAGCAGCTACCCGACAGGGGAAAGCACTGAAGCTTTCTTT. As protein: CASSYPTGESTEAFF.